The next 5 T cell receptor beta chains were all read from a single sample in a study of glioma-infiltrating T cells after dendritic cell vaccination. Generated by immunoSEQ multiplex PCR, the TCRdb table keeps only in-frame clones and is missing some. In the table there are about 30,000 clones, approximately 91% of which are singletons. Sequences were derived from blood, sampled before dendritic cell vaccination. These receptors all come from a human donor with glioblastoma.

The chain recombines TRBV5-5 with TRBJ2-7; 9 nucleotides align to TRBD1. This CDR3 spans 16 amino acids. Germline V gene sequence: CDR1 SGHKS, CDR2 YYEKEE (reference sequence). Germline trimming cut 6 bases from V and 4 bases from J; bases unmatched to any gene: 14. The CDR3: CASIEGGQGQNYEQYF. The DNA of the CDR3 is TGTGCCAGCATCGAGGGGGGACAGGGCCAAAATTACGAGCAGTACTTC.

V and J are TRBV4-2 and TRBJ2-5; 12 positions agree with TRBD2. Germline loops: CDR1 LGHNA, CDR2 YNFKEQ. The CDR3 consists of 19 residues. V shed 0 bases, J shed 5 bases, and the junction held 13 bases outside the gene matches. The CDR3 nucleotides read TGTGCCAGCAGCCAAGATAGGCTAGCGGGGGGGCCGGGCGGGGAGACCCAGTACTTC. This gives the protein CASSQDRLAGGPGGETQYF.

This chain uses TRBV28 with TRBJ1-5, with no clear D. This CDR3 has 16 residues. CDR1 is MDHEN, CDR2 SYDVKM, per germline. V shed 7 bases and J shed 0 bases, with 16 bases lying between them. CDR3 bases: TGTGCCAGCACCCCCCACGCTATTATTAGCAATCAGCCCCAGCATTTT. Translation gives CASTPHAIISNQPQHF.

V usage is TRBV28 and J usage is TRBJ2-5; TRBD2 agrees at 16 bases. V trimming: 3 bases; J trimming: 7 bases; junction bases outside the gene matches: 11. The CDR3 totals 18 residues. The germline CDR1 and CDR2 sequences are MDHEN and SYDVKM. CDR3 residues: CASSFPVGTSGGAGTQYF. DNA for the CDR3: TGTGCCAGCAGTTTCCCCGTAGGGACTAGCGGGGGGGCCGGGACCCAGTACTTC.

The J gene is TRBJ2-3, the V gene TRBV19, with TRBD1 matching over 7 bases. The CDR3 sequence is 14 residues long. Germline V gene lookup returns CDR1 LNHDA and CDR2 SQIVND (reference sequence). V lost 7 bases, J lost 3 bases, and 7 bases stayed unmatched. This CDR3 is CASTETGRTDTQYF. CDR3 DNA sequence: TGTGCCAGTACGGAGACAGGGCGGACAGATACGCAGTATTTT.